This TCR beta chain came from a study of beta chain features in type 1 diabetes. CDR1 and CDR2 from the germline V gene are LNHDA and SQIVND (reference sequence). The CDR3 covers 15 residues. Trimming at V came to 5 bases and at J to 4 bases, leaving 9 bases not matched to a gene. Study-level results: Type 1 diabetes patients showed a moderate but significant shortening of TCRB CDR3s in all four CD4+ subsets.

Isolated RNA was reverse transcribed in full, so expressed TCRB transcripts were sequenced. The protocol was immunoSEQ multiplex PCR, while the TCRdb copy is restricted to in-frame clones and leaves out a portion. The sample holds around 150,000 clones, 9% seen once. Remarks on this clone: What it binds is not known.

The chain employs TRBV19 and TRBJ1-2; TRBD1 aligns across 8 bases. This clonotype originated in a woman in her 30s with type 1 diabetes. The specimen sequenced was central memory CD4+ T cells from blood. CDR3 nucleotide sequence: TGTGCCAGTAGTGCCCCAGGGGGCGCAGGCTATGGCTACACCTTC. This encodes CASSAPGGAGYGYTF.